This TCR beta chain was documented in a study of monozygotic twins with inflammatory bowel disease. From its re-call of the 5' RACE reads, TCRdb lists each CDR3 protein once, without DNA. This listing includes about 300,000 distinct CDR3 sequences. The sequence was collected from a human donor with ulcerative colitis or Crohn's disease, or a healthy co-twin of an affected twin (not recorded which). Sequenced input: blood.

This CDR3 reads CASSLARVGLVRIGELFF. The J gene is TRBJ2-2, the V gene TRBV7-8; TCRdb names TRBD2, which stays unverified in the absence of DNA. This CDR3 is 18 amino acids long. CDR1 and CDR2 (germline): SGHVS, FQNEAQ.